In its sample, the clone carrying this TCR beta chain was seen a few times. Its antigen is undetermined. CDR1 and CDR2 from the germline V gene are MNHEY and SVGAGI. V gave up 5 bases and J gave up 10 bases; unmatched junction bases: 12. The CDR3 contains 16 residues. This entry belongs to a study of T cell repertoires in cytomegalovirus infection. Across the whole study: An indication of both CMV infection and matching HLA type came from public TCR beta signatures.

TCRdb itself ran the reads through MiXCR, one entry per CDR3 protein. The table records 250,000 to 300,000 distinct CDR3 sequences, over 15% of them present only once. Regarding the study as a whole: Clonotypes of TCR beta that were HLA-C-restricted and CMV-specific dominated the ex vivo response. Cumulative frequency (of public TCR beta family members) identified carriers of CMV plus the relevant HLA.

Sequenced input: CD8+ T cells from PBMCs. The rearrangement uses TRBV6-5 and TRBJ1-6; 9 positions match TRBD1. The TCR sequence derives from a human donor in good health (CMV status not recorded). Some clones in this sample may be carry-over from other donors' samples. The CDR3 DNA sequence: TGTGCCAGCAGTACGACAGCTGGGACAGGGCGGTCACCCCTCCACTTT. Translating gives CASSTTAGTGRSPLHF.